This T cell receptor (beta chain) was sequenced for a study of blood T cell repertoires in COVID-19. About the research overall: Italy, Spain and the United States were the sources of the convalescent and acute COVID-19 samples. In each case, the material was cDNA or gDNA derived from T cells, B-cell-depleted T cells, or PBMCs.

Seattle enrolled patients during active infection and tracked them longitudinally. The length of the CDR3 is 14 residues. CDR1 is SGHTA, CDR2 FQGTGA, per germline. V was cut by 4 bases and J by 6 bases, with 13 bases left in between. Under the authors' procedure: Reference gene primers were amplified, and this amplification served to estimate nucleated cell counts. Clones were read by immunoSEQ multiplex PCR, and TCRdb kept only the in-frame ones, dropping some. V and J calls and clone size come straight from that table; D and trimming were deduced from the DNA. Of about 350,000 clones in the sample, 87% were seen once.

The source material was peripheral blood. The chain uses TRBV7-3 and TRBJ2-1; D is undetermined. The sequence was obtained from a woman aged 45-65 years with COVID-19, enrolled during active disease. The CDR3 bases are TGTGCCAGCAGCTCCGACTCCTCGGGCAATGAGCAGTTCTTC. It translates to CASSSDSSGNEQFF.